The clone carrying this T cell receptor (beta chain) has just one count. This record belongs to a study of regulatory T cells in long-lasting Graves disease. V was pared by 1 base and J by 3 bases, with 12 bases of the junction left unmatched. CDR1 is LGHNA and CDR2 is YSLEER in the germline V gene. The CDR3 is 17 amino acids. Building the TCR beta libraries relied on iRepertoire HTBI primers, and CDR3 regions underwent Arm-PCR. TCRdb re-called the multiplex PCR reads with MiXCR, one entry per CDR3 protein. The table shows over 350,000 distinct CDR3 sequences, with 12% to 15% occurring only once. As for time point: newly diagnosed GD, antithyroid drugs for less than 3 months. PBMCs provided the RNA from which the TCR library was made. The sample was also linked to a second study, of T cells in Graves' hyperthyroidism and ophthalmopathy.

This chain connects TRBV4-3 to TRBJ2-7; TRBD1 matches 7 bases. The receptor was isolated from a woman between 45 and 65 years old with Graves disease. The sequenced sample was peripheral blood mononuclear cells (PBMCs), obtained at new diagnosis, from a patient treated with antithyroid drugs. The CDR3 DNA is TGCGCCAGCAGCCAAGTGGCCCGACGGGACAGAAACTACGAGCAGTACTTC. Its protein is CASSQVARRDRNYEQYF.